The 23 T cell receptor beta chains in this list originate from one sample, sequenced in a study of T-cell memory formation after mild COVID-19. TCRdb recomputed calls from the 5' RACE reads with MiXCR, one row per CDR3 protein. The sample holds about 270,000 distinct CDR3 sequences; roughly 15% are singletons and the top ten take 23%. Sequenced material: PBMCs or a T cell subset sorted from them (not recorded which). Every receptor here comes from a man younger than 30 who had mild COVID-19 (a few samples of this study predate the infection). Cell type and time point are not known.

The V and J genes are TRBV6-6 and TRBJ1-6; D unclear. V was clipped by 2 bases and J by 6 bases, with 8 bases between them. The germline V gene has CDR1 MNHNY and CDR2 SVGAGI (reference sequence). The CDR3 contains 14 residues. This chain's CDR3 is CASSYRGFNSPLHF. CDR3 DNA: TGTGCCAGCAGTTACCGAGGGTTTAATTCACCCCTCCACTTT.

This clonotype occurred many times. This chain connects TRBV20-1 to TRBJ2-2, with 9 positions matching TRBD2. CDR3 length: 15 amino acids. The V gene's germline CDR1 is DFQATT and CDR2 SNEGSKA (reference sequence). With V trimmed by 0 bases and J by 6 bases, 5 bases remained unmatched. The CDR3 here is CSARDPTSGAGELFF. The CDR3 DNA is TGCAGTGCTAGAGACCCGACTAGCGGTGCCGGGGAGCTGTTTTTT.

The chain links TRBV6-2 or TRBV6-3 to TRBJ2-5, with D possibly being TRBD1 (6 bases). Per the germline V gene, CDR1 is MNHEY and CDR2 is SVGEGT. V lost 5 bases and J 0 bases, leaving 19 bases between the germline ends. The CDR3 is 17 amino acids. The CDR3 sequence: CASSTEWAGVYQETQYF. CDR3 DNA sequence: TGTGCCAGCAGTACCGAATGGGCAGGGGTGTACCAAGAGACCCAGTACTTC.

The rearrangement joins TRBV5-3 to TRBJ2-4; 8 bases map to TRBD2. TRBV5-3 is classed as an ORF, of uncertain function. The CDR3 has 15 amino acids. The trim removed 2 bases at V and 1 base at J, leaving 2 bases unmatched. The CDR3 protein is CARSLLAGAKNIQYF. In nucleotides, the CDR3 is TGTGCCAGAAGCTTATTAGCGGGGGCCAAAAACATTCAGTACTTC.

This clonotype has more than one count but fewer than ten. This chain joins TRBV28 and TRBJ1-6, with D possibly TRBD1 on 5 matching bases. The V and J ends lost 3 bases and 7 bases respectively, with 16 bases between them. This CDR3 spans 16 amino acids. The germline gives CDR1 MDHEN, CDR2 SYDVKM. The CDR3 region has the DNA TGTGCCAGCAGTTTTCTCGGGGGAGGTGAGAATTCACCCCTCCACTTT. Protein: CASSFLGGGENSPLHF.

This clonotype turned up a few times. V usage is TRBV7-2 and J usage is TRBJ1-4; weak D call: TRBD1 (5 bases). V gave up 5 bases and J gave up 5 bases, with 12 bases separating them. The CDR3 spans 14 residues. CDR1 is SGHTA and CDR2 is FQGNSA in the germline V gene. CDR3 sequence: CASSEGRANEKLFF. As DNA, the CDR3 is TGTGCCAGCAGCGAGGGGAGAGCAAATGAAAAACTGTTTTTT.

The gene calls are TRBV29-1 and TRBJ2-3; no reliable D call. The ends were cut back, 4 bases at V and 7 bases at J, with 9 bases in the middle. The CDR3 is 11 residues long. CDR1 SQVTM and CDR2 ANQGSEA come from the germline V gene. The CDR3 here is CSVVASYTQYF. The CDR3, as DNA: TGCAGCGTTGTGGCCTCATATACGCAGTATTTT.

This clonotype occurred many times. The V and J genes are TRBV6-6 and TRBJ2-5; D possibly corresponds to TRBD2 (6 bases). Germline values: CDR1 MNHNY, CDR2 SVGAGI (reference sequence). The CDR3 totals 15 residues. The germline V and J ends were trimmed by 0 bases and 5 bases, with 13 bases remaining between them. Written as DNA, the CDR3 is TGTGCCAGCAGTTACTCGGGCAGGGAGGTGGAGACCCAGTACTTC. As protein: CASSYSGREVETQYF.

The V and J genes are TRBV27 and TRBJ2-5; TRBD2 matches at 9 bases. Germline-derived CDR1 and CDR2 are MNHEY and SMNVEV (reference sequence). The V gene end was trimmed by 5 bases and the J gene end by 5 bases; junction bases not matched to a gene: 9. The CDR3 totals 15 residues. The CDR3 DNA reads TGTGCCAGCAGTGCGGGGGGGAACTATCGGGAGACCCAGTACTTC. Translated: CASSAGGNYRETQYF.

This clonotype was detected only a few times. The chain joins TRBV5-1 to TRBJ1-5; D possibly corresponds to TRBD1 (5 bases). V dropped 0 bases and J dropped 3 bases, with 7 bases sitting between them. Germline CDR1 SGHRS, CDR2 YFSETQ. The CDR3 contains 14 residues. CDR3 residues: CASSLEGNNQPQHF. CDR3 in DNA: TGCGCCAGCAGCTTGGAGGGGAACAATCAGCCCCAGCATTTT. The whole variable domain, filled in from reference TRBV5-1 and TRBJ1-5, reads KAGVTQTPRYLIKTRGQQVTLSCSPISGHRSVSWYQQTPGQGLQFLFEYFSETQRNKGNFPGRFSGRQFSNSRSEMNVSTLELGDSALYLCASSLEGNNQPQHFGDGTRLSIL.

The chain carries TRBV6-5 and TRBJ2-7; D is ambiguous. Looked up from germline, CDR1 is MNHEY and CDR2 is SVGAGI. CDR3 length: 11 residues. V lost 8 bases, J lost 0 bases, and 5 bases lay in between. The CDR3 nucleotides read TGTGCCAGCGGGGACTCCTACGAGCAGTACGTC. Protein product: CASGDSYEQYV.

In this sample, this clonotype turned up many times. J is TRBJ2-4 and V is TRBV7-6, with 7 bases fitting TRBD1. V gave up 1 base and J gave up 0 bases; unmatched junction bases: 3. The CDR3 covers 16 residues. The germline gives CDR1 SGHVS, CDR2 FNYEAQ. The CDR3 DNA is TGTGCCAGCAGCTTAGGACAGGGCTTAGCCAAAAACATTCAGTACTTC. Protein product: CASSLGQGLAKNIQYF.

The V gene is TRBV7-6, the J gene TRBJ2-1, with 9 bases lining up with TRBD2. This CDR3 contains 16 residues. V was clipped by 0 bases and J by 5 bases; unmatched bases: 5. Germline V gene data show CDR1 as SGHVS and CDR2 as FNYEAQ. This CDR3 is CASSLAPLAGNNEQFF. The CDR3 bases are TGTGCCAGCAGCTTAGCGCCCCTAGCGGGAAACAATGAGCAGTTCTTC.

Ten or more counts support this clonotype. The chain uses TRBV27 and TRBJ1-2; D call uncertain. The germline V and J ends were trimmed by 3 bases and 5 bases, with 10 bases remaining between them. Germline values: CDR1 MNHEY, CDR2 SMNVEV (reference sequence). The CDR3 spans 13 residues. CDR3 residues: CASSLTGLYGYTF. CDR3 coding DNA: TGTGCCAGCAGTTTGACCGGACTGTATGGCTACACCTTC.

The rearrangement links TRBV20-1 to TRBJ1-5; maybe TRBD1 (6 bases). In germline, CDR1 is DFQATT, CDR2 SNEGSKA (reference sequence). V was shortened by 7 bases and J by 6 bases, with 16 bases between the two germline ends. CDR3 length equals 13 residues. The CDR3 nucleotides read TGCAGTGGGGCCAGGGGATCGGGTCAGCCCCAGCATTTT. Its translation: CSGARGSGQPQHF.

This clonotype has a single count. The gene calls are TRBV5-1 and TRBJ2-7, with D possibly matching TRBD1 (5 bases). V gave up 7 bases and J gave up 4 bases, with 9 bases separating them. The CDR3 contains 11 residues. Germline V lookup: CDR1 SGHRS, CDR2 YFSETQ. The CDR3 DNA is TGCGCCAGCCGCAGGGCGTACGAGCAGTACTTC. Its protein product is CASRRAYEQYF.

This chain links TRBV19 with TRBJ1-1, with 8 positions matching TRBD1. J gave up 5 bases and V 5 bases, and 4 bases lay outside the gene matches. The CDR3 covers 13 residues. Germline values: CDR1 LNHDA, CDR2 SQIVND (reference sequence). The CDR3 sequence: CASSPWTGTEAFF. CDR3 sequence (DNA): TGTGCCAGTAGTCCCTGGACAGGGACTGAAGCTTTCTTT. Full variable domain (missing parts from reference TRBV19 and TRBJ1-1): DGGITQSPKYLFRKEGQNVTLSCEQNLNHDAMYWYRQDPGQGLRLIYYSQIVNDFQKGDIAEGYSVSREKKESFPLTVTSAQKNPTAFYLCASSPWTGTEAFFGQGTRLTVV.

This chain links TRBV18 with TRBJ2-7, with D possibly TRBD1 on 7 matching bases. This CDR3 has 14 amino acids. V lost 2 bases and J lost 7, with 15 bases in between. CDR1 is KGHSH, CDR2 LQKENI, per germline. CDR3 sequence reads: CASSPMAGGREQYF. DNA for the CDR3: TGTGCCAGCTCACCAATGGCAGGGGGGCGGGAGCAGTACTTC.

The genes are TRBV5-1 and TRBJ1-2; no clear D gene. This CDR3 contains 14 residues. CDR1 SGHRS and CDR2 YFSETQ come from the germline V gene. Trimming took off 1 base at V and 1 base at J, with 8 bases between the two ends. The CDR3 coding sequence is TGCGCCAGCAGCTTGACGGAGGGTAACTATGGCTACACCTTC. Encoded protein: CASSLTEGNYGYTF.

In its sample, this clonotype was seen a few times. The chain joins TRBV4-1 to TRBJ2-5; 12 bases fit TRBD2. This CDR3 has 16 residues. V lost 3 bases, J lost 10 bases, and 12 bases stayed unmatched. The germline gives CDR1 MGHRA, CDR2 YSYEKL. CDR3 bases: TGCGCCAGCAGCCACCCACGGACTAGCGGGGAGAAGGGCCAGTACTTC. Translating gives CASSHPRTSGEKGQYF.

This clonotype was detected many times. This rearrangement joins TRBV4-2 to TRBJ2-5; D perhaps matches TRBD2 (6 bases). The V gene's germline CDR1 is LGHNA and CDR2 YNFKEQ. Trimming took 1 base from V and 5 from J, leaving 14 bases between them. The length of the CDR3 is 15 residues. The DNA of the CDR3 is TGTGCCAGCAGCCAAGGAGGAGCGGGCCGGGAGACCCAGTACTTC. Translation gives CASSQGGAGRETQYF.

This clonotype was detected a few times. The chain couples TRBV29-1 to TRBJ1-2, with 11 positions matching TRBD1. Germline values: CDR1 SQVTM, CDR2 ANQGSEA. The ends lost 4 bases at V and 8 bases at J; junction bases unmatched: 6. The CDR3 spans 13 residues. The CDR3 reads CSVAPGQGDGYTF. The CDR3 nucleotides read TGCAGCGTTGCGCCGGGACAGGGGGACGGCTACACCTTC.

V is TRBV5-1 and J is TRBJ2-5; D could derive from TRBD1 or TRBD2 (7 bases each). This CDR3 region has 14 residues. The germline CDR1 and CDR2 sequences are SGHRS and YFSETQ. V was trimmed by 7 bases and J by 1 base, leaving 14 bases between them. CDR3 residues: CASSGGGPQETQYF. Written as DNA, the CDR3 is TGCGCCAGCTCAGGGGGGGGCCCCCAAGAGACCCAGTACTTC.